The 21 T cell receptor beta chains below come from one sample, sequenced in a study of monozygotic twins with cystic fibrosis. Clones were sequenced by immunoSEQ multiplex PCR, and TCRdb holds only the in-frame ones, with some missing. The sample includes 12,000 to 15,000 clones, around 87% of them seen just once. Sample: blood. The receptor source for this set is a boy aged 10-17 years with cystic fibrosis.

The chain carries TRBV6-6 and TRBJ1-5; D is perhaps TRBD1 (5 bases). The CDR3 is 13 amino acids. The germline V and J ends were trimmed by 8 bases and 6 bases, with 14 bases remaining between them. CDR1 and CDR2 (germline): MNHNY, SVGAGI (reference sequence). The CDR3 loop reads CASLPQGGQPQHF. The DNA for the CDR3 is TGTGCCAGCTTACCCCAGGGAGGTCAGCCCCAGCATTTT.

V and J are TRBV10-2 and TRBJ1-3; no reliable D call. The CDR3 has 15 amino acids. Looked up from germline, CDR1 is WSHSY and CDR2 is SAAADI. V was pared by 0 bases and J by 0 bases, with 6 bases between. CDR3 coding DNA: TGCGCCAGCAGTGAGTCGGGCGGCTCTGGAAACACCATATATTTT. Its protein is CASSESGGSGNTIYF.

This clone was seen just once. The chain combines TRBV18 with TRBJ2-7; TRBD1 matches at 8 bases. Germline V gene sequence: CDR1 KGHSH, CDR2 LQKENI. Trimming took 5 bases from V and 3 from J; bases not matched to a gene: 9. The CDR3 covers 15 residues. The CDR3 sequence: CASSTGTGGNYEQYF. The CDR3, as DNA: TGTGCCAGCTCAACCGGGACAGGAGGTAACTACGAGCAGTACTTC.

The chain couples TRBV5-1 to TRBJ2-3; 10 bases are shared with TRBD2. V lost 4 bases and J lost 6; bases outside the gene matches: 8. Germline V gene data show CDR1 as SGHRS and CDR2 as YFSETQ. The CDR3 spans 15 residues. The CDR3, as DNA: TGCGCCAGCAGCGACCAGAGAGCGGGAGGGGATACGCAGTATTTT. Amino acid sequence: CASSDQRAGGDTQYF.

This chain links TRBV7-8 with TRBJ1-1; 7 positions match TRBD1. There are 17 residues in the CDR3. Germline-derived CDR1 and CDR2 are SGHVS and FQNEAQ. J gave up 4 bases and V 1 base, and 12 bases lay outside the gene matches. CDR3 sequence reads: CASSLGTGGIFFTEAFF. The CDR3 nucleotides read TGTGCCAGCAGCTTAGGGACAGGTGGCATATTCTTCACTGAAGCTTTCTTT.

The rearrangement links TRBV6-4 to TRBJ2-5, with 7 bases aligning to TRBD1. From germline, CDR1 is MRHNA and CDR2 SNTAGT. The CDR3 runs to 16 residues. With V trimmed by 4 bases and J by 1 base, 9 bases remained unmatched. The CDR3 here is CASSGFRTGLQETQYF. The CDR3, as DNA: TGTGCCAGCAGTGGGTTCAGGACAGGCCTCCAAGAGACCCAGTACTTC.

The CDR3 here is CASSLQGAQDEQFF. The CDR3 DNA is TGTGCCAGCAGCCTACAGGGGGCGCAGGATGAGCAGTTCTTC. The chain has TRBV7-9 and TRBJ2-1; 9 bases match TRBD1. V dropped 5 bases and J dropped 8; count of bases not matched to a gene: 7. The germline CDR1 and CDR2 sequences are SEHNR and FQNEAQ (reference sequence). The CDR3 covers 14 residues.

This clone was seen a few times. V gene TRBV7-8 combines with J gene TRBJ1-2; D may be TRBD1 (6 bases). The germline gives CDR1 SGHVS, CDR2 FQNEAQ. Trimming took 5 bases from V and 7 from J, leaving 17 bases between them. The CDR3 has 14 residues. This CDR3 is CASSTMSGGRGYTF. The CDR3 nucleotides read TGTGCCAGCAGCACCATGAGTGGGGGCCGTGGCTACACCTTC.

This sequence joins TRBV6-1 and TRBJ1-1; D not resolved. V lost 5 bases to trimming and J lost 10 bases, with 17 bases between them. Germline values: CDR1 MNHNS, CDR2 SASEGT. The CDR3 is 13 amino acids. The CDR3 DNA follows: TGTGCCAGCAGTCCGGACGGACGGATGGGAGCTTTCTTT. Translating it yields CASSPDGRMGAFF.

V gene TRBV6-6 combines with J gene TRBJ2-1; 7 bases agree with TRBD2. Trimming at V came to 8 bases and at J to 8 bases, leaving 15 bases not matched to a gene. The germline gives CDR1 MNHNY, CDR2 SVGAGI (reference sequence). The CDR3 runs to 15 residues. The CDR3 is CASYPGGSETHEQFF. CDR3 DNA: TGTGCCAGCTATCCGGGAGGCTCAGAGACGCATGAGCAGTTCTTC.

This sequence joins TRBV6-5 and TRBJ2-7; 13 positions match TRBD2. Germline values: CDR1 MNHEY, CDR2 SVGAGI. This CDR3 comprises 14 residues. The V and J ends lost 6 bases and 6 bases, in that order; junction bases with no gene match: 5. CDR3 residues: CASSDGLAGVEQYF. The CDR3 DNA follows: TGTGCCAGCAGCGACGGACTAGCGGGAGTCGAGCAGTACTTC.

The chain is built from TRBV4-1 and TRBJ2-7, with TRBD2 identical over 7 bases. The V segment lost 1 base and the J segment 3 bases; nucleotides outside the gene matches: 9. Germline CDR1 reads MGHRA; CDR2 reads YSYEKL. The CDR3 runs to 16 residues. The CDR3 DNA reads as TGCGCCAGCAGCCAAGCTCTTTTGCGGGGGAACTACGAGCAGTACTTC. This gives the protein CASSQALLRGNYEQYF.

This clone was observed a single time. Other DNA sequences in this specimen translate into the identical CDR3. This rearrangement joins TRBV7-9 to TRBJ2-5, with D perhaps TRBD2 (6 bases). Germline CDR1 reads SEHNR; CDR2 reads FQNEAQ (reference sequence). V was pared by 5 bases and J by 14 bases, with 30 bases between. This CDR3 region has 16 residues. The CDR3 DNA reads TGTGCCAGCAGCCTAGTAACTTTGGGGACTCAAAATTACGGTTACTTC. Protein product: CASSLVTLGTQNYGYF.

The J gene is TRBJ1-2, the V gene TRBV27; the match to TRBD1 covers 8 bases. V lost 3 bases and J lost 7; bases outside the gene matches: 7. Germline V gene data show CDR1 as MNHEY and CDR2 as SMNVEV (reference sequence). There are 14 residues in the CDR3. The CDR3 bases are TGTGCCAGCAGTTTCCATACAGGGGGGAGTGGCTACACCTTC. Protein sequence: CASSFHTGGSGYTF.

The rearrangement joins TRBV4-1 to TRBJ1-3; TRBD1 matches at 7 bases. The germline V gene encodes CDR1 MGHRA and CDR2 YSYEKL. The CDR3 has 16 amino acids. V was clipped by 1 base and J by 2 bases; unmatched bases: 5. The CDR3 DNA sequence: TGCGCCAGCAGCCAAGGAAGGGGGCCAACTGGAAACACCATATATTTT. It translates to CASSQGRGPTGNTIYF.

The chain joins TRBV6-1 to TRBJ1-6, with 8 bases aligning to TRBD1. The V gene end was trimmed by 3 bases and the J gene end by 6 bases; junction bases not matched to a gene: 4. Per germline, CDR1 MNHNS and CDR2 SASEGT. CDR3 size: 15 residues. The CDR3 region is CASSDQDRANSPLHF. CDR3 in DNA: TGTGCCAGCAGTGACCAGGACAGGGCTAATTCACCCCTCCACTTT.

The chain has TRBV7-6 and TRBJ2-1; 10 positions match TRBD2. The CDR3 spans 20 residues. After removal of 1 base from V and 4 bases from J, the junction contained 16 bases not matched to a gene. In germline, CDR1 is SGHVS, CDR2 FNYEAQ. The CDR3 loop is CASSLGGLLMIAGGYNEQFF. CDR3 nucleotides: TGTGCCAGCAGCTTAGGAGGGCTGCTGATGATAGCGGGAGGATACAATGAGCAGTTCTTC.

V is TRBV4-2 and J is TRBJ2-7, with 10 nucleotides matching TRBD2. V was pared by 1 base and J by 7 bases, with 10 bases of the junction left unmatched. The germline gives CDR1 LGHNA, CDR2 YNFKEQ. The CDR3 runs 16 residues. CDR3 protein: CASSQVEREGSWEQYF. The CDR3 nucleotides read TGTGCCAGCAGCCAAGTGGAGCGGGAGGGCTCTTGGGAGCAGTACTTC.

The rearrangement uses TRBV5-1 and TRBJ1-6; 9 bases fit TRBD1. V gave up 4 bases and J gave up 10 bases; unmatched junction bases: 9. This CDR3 contains 15 residues. Per the germline V gene, CDR1 is SGHRS and CDR2 is YFSETQ. Written as DNA, the CDR3 is TGCGCCAGCAGCAGGGAACAGGGGGCGCGGTCACCCCTCCACTTT. Protein: CASSREQGARSPLHF.

The chain recombines TRBV13 with TRBJ2-3, with D maybe TRBD2 (5 bases). This CDR3 contains 18 residues. Germline CDR1 and CDR2: PRHDT and FYEKMQ (reference sequence). V was trimmed by 0 bases and J by 5 bases, leaving 21 bases between them. CDR3 amino acids: CASSLGLTPWGVIDTQYF. For the CDR3, the DNA is TGTGCCAGCAGCTTAGGCCTAACTCCTTGGGGAGTGATAGATACGCAGTATTTT.

The rearrangement joins TRBV5-1 to TRBJ2-3; D not resolved. CDR3 length equals 15 residues. The germline V gene encodes CDR1 SGHRS and CDR2 YFSETQ. The V end lost 0 bases, the J end lost 6 bases, and 14 bases lay between the germline ends. The CDR3 DNA reads TGCGCCAGCAGCTTGGAGTTTACTGGTTTGGATACGCAGTATTTT. Protein: CASSLEFTGLDTQYF.